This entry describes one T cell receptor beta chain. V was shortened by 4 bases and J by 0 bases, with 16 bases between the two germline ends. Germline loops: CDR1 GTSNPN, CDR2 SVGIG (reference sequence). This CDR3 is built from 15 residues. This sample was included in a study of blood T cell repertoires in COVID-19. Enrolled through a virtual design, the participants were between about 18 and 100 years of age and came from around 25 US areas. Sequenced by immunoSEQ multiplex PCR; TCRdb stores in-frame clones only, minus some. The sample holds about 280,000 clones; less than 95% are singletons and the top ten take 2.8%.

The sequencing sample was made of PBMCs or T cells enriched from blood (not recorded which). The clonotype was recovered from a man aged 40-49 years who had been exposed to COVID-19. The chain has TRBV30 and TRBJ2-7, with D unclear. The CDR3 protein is CAWNFGGGSSYEQYF. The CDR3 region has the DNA TGTGCCTGGAATTTTGGTGGTGGTAGCTCCTACGAGCAGTACTTC.